The table lists the clone carrying this T cell receptor beta chain with a count of one. Its antigen is unknown. A much larger clone lies a single base off, so this may be a read error. The length of the CDR3 is 15 residues. Germline-derived CDR1 and CDR2 are MDHEN and SYDVKM. This specimen comes from a study of T cells in Graves' hyperthyroidism and ophthalmopathy. Findings of the study overall: Ophthalmopathy prediction by the model preceded onset by a median about 6 months. Blood also contained most expanded thyroid clonotypes above 0.001.

About 10 ml of fresh peripheral blood supplied the PBMCs. Amplification yielded TCR beta CDR3 regions, with RNA transcripts as the source. HTBI primers drove first-round RT-PCR of the TCR CDR3. TCRdb reprocessed the multiplex PCR reads via MiXCR and lists one record per CDR3 protein. The profile shows around 600,000 distinct CDR3 sequences, 14% of them singletons. Sequencing was carried out using blood. This TCR derives from a woman between 18 and 29 years old with Graves' ophthalmopathy. The chain carries TRBV28 and TRBJ2-2; the D gene could be TRBD1 or TRBD2 (5 bases each). In DNA, the CDR3 is TGTGCCAGCAGTTTCCCGTCTATGTTCACCGGGGCGCTGTTTTTT. This translates into CASSFPSMFTGALFF.